Reported below is one TCR beta chain. The source of the sample is a study of blood T cell repertoires in COVID-19. Method: immunoSEQ multiplex PCR; TCRdb's copy keeps in-frame clones and lacks some. The sample lists some 80,000 clones, under 90% occurring once. The CDR3 covers 14 residues. Germline V gene data show CDR1 as MDHEN and CDR2 as SYDVKM. V lost 3 bases to trimming and J lost 2 bases, with 8 bases between them. Sequencing input: peripheral blood. V gene TRBV28 combines with J gene TRBJ1-3; tentatively, D is TRBD1 (5 bases). The sequence came from a human donor in a cohort sampled during active COVID-19. In DNA, the CDR3 is TGTGCCAGCAGTTTCGGGGGTACTGGAAACACCATATATTTT. Its translation: CASSFGGTGNTIYF.